Included here is one T cell receptor (beta chain) sequence, with context. This clone was seen more than once but under ten times. Its specific antigen is unknown. No clone much larger than this one lies a single base away; base qualities are absent. These data come from a study of beta chain features in type 1 diabetes (dated by TCRdb to about 2018). Turning to the overall study: Mean age, gender distribution, total cell number and subset yield did not differ between patients and healthy donors. Across all samples, fewer than 110,000,000 sorted cells were examined, and cell number per subset correlated strongly with RNA yield. The study compared TCRB repertoires of sorted circulating CD4+ T cell subsets between recently diagnosed type 1 diabetes patients and matched healthy donors. Regulatory and stem cell-like memory subsets were obtained from only 8 patients and roughly 8 healthy donors, while naive and central memory subsets were obtained from all 30 or so donors.

From each donor, a single peripheral blood sample of approximately 110 mL on average was drawn into heparinised tubes. Using a panel that included CD45RO, CCR7, CD25, CD127, CD95 and CD27, naive, central memory, regulatory and stem cell-like memory CD4+ T cells were sorted on a BD FACSAria II. Purity was above 95% for every sorted population. PBMCs were isolated right away by Lymphoprep density gradient centrifugation and were stained directly, without culture. To minimize batch effects, samples were stained and sorted in pairs, one healthy donor with one patient per experiment. The investigation overall reported the following: Shorter templates might have been favored by PCR, but patient and control samples were amplified and corrected together, so both groups would have been affected equally by any skew. At VDJ recombination sites, patients with type 1 diabetes made fewer insertions and deleted more nucleotides, a pattern implying thymic rearrangement abnormalities. Naive, central memory and regulatory TCRB repertoires appeared to be more similar among patients than among healthy donors. In all four CD4+ subsets, TCRB CDR3 length was moderately but significantly shorter in type 1 diabetes patients. Because cDNA was sequenced instead of genomic DNA, highly expressing activated cells could be over-represented, though the groups showed no difference in activation or CD3 levels. Only small numbers of individuals were included in the HLA sub-analyses, which left unresolved whether HLA type had any influence on TCRB rearrangement.

All of the isolated RNA was reverse transcribed with the High Capacity cDNA Reverse Transcription Kit, so expressed TCRB transcripts were sequenced. Naive, central memory and regulatory T cell samples underwent deep immunoSEQ sequencing, averaging roughly 3.5 million total reads per sample. Sorted cells were lysed in RLT buffer and RNA was extracted with DNase-treated RNeasy Micro or Mini kits, depending on cell number. Each cell subset was processed separately to prevent cross-contamination, with patient and healthy donor samples processed together. Using the immunoSEQ multiplex PCR, TCRB sequences were amplified from cDNA into 87-bp fragments spanning the CDR3 region. The amplicons were sequenced using the Illumina HiSeq platform. The published analysis was carried out like this. PCR bias was corrected computationally using synthetic template baselines, and reads within Hamming distance 2 were collapsed, with unmergeable singletons discarded. By aligning reads against IMGT, V, D and J genes, CDR3 length, and insertions or deletions at six rearrangement sites were assigned. Within each subset, clonotype counts were normalized to sorted cell number, and only after that were true diversity and Gini coefficients computed with the tcR R package. The overlap coefficient, calculated on TCRB nucleotide sequences, was used to quantify repertoire sharing. As stored in TCRdb, this immuneACCESS dataset retains in-frame rearrangements with V and J assigned. A fraction of the clones does not appear; measured against another copy, unresolved V genes explain less than half of the discrepancy, and the remainder lacks a known reason. V, J and clone size derive from that table, while D and trimming were established from the DNA sequence. The sample yields about 290,000 clones; under 8.5% were counted once. 0.9% to 1.2% of the sample lies in the top ten.

Its CDR3 holds 17 amino acids, cysteine through phenylalanine. The read is trimmed to its CDR3 DNA, 51 bases read in frame from base 1. V has 0 bases trimmed and J has 1 base trimmed; junction bases matching no gene number 8. CDR1 and CDR2 were assigned from the germline V gene as SGHRS and YFSETQ. Material for sequencing was central memory CD4+ T cells from blood. The origin of this receptor is a woman younger than 30 in good health. The chain was built from TRBV5-1 and TRBJ2-3, with 7 bases aligning to TRBD2. The DNA sequence is given as TGCGCCAGCAGCTTGGCCAGTGGCGGGGGACGCACAGATACGCAGTATTTT. This sequence encodes CASSLASGGGRTDTQYF.